A single TCR beta chain is shown here with its context. The sample belongs to a study of blood T cell repertoires in COVID-19. Clones were sequenced by immunoSEQ multiplex PCR, and TCRdb holds only the in-frame ones, with some missing. The sample has about 48,000 clones; over 75% are singletons. V was cut by 6 bases and J by 3 bases, with 20 bases left in between. Germline V gene lookup returns CDR1 KGHSH and CDR2 LQKENI. The CDR3 consists of 16 residues. Sequenced sample: peripheral blood. This TCR came from an elderly woman with COVID-19, enrolled during active disease. The V and J genes are TRBV18 and TRBJ1-1; perhaps TRBD1 as D (5 bases). The chain's CDR3 is CASSKQKGWGDTEAFF. CDR3 bases: TGTGCCAGCTCGAAACAAAAGGGCTGGGGGGACACTGAAGCTTTCTTT.